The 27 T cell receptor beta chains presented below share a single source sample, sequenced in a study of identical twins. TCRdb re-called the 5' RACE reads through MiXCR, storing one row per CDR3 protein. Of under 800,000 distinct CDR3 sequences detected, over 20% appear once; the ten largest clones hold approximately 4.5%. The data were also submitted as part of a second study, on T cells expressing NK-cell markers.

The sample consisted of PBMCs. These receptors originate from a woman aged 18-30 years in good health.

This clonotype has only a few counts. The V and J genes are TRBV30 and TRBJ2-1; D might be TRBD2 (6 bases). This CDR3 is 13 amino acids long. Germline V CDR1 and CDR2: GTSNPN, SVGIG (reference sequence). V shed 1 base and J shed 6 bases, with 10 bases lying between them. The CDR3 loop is CAWSDLASNEQFF. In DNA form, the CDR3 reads TGTGCCTGGAGTGACCTAGCGAGCAATGAGCAGTTCTTC.

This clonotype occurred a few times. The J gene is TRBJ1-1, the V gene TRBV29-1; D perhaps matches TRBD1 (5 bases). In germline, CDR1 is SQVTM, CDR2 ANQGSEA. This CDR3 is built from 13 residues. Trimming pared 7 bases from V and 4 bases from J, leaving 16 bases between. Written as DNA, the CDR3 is TGCAGCGCACCGACGGGGGTGGGCACTGAAGCTTTCTTT. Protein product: CSAPTGVGTEAFF.

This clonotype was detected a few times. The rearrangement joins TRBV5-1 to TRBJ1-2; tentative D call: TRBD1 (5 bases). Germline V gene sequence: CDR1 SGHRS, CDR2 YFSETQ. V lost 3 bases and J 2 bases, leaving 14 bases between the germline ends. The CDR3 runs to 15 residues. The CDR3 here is CASSWSGQPNYGYTF. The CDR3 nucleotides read TGCGCCAGCAGCTGGAGCGGACAACCAAACTATGGCTACACCTTC.

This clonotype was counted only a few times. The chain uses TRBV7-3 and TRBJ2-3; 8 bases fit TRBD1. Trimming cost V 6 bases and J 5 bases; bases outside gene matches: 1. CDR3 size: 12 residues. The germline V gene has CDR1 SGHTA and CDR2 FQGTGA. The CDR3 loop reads CASSTGGDTQYF. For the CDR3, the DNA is TGTGCCAGCAGTACAGGGGGAGATACGCAGTATTTT.

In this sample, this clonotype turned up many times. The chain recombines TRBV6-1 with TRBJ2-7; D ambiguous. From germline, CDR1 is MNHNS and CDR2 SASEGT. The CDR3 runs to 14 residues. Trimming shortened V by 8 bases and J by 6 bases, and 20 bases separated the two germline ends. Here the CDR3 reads CASYPGPGLAEQYF. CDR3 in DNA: TGTGCCAGCTACCCCGGACCGGGTTTGGCCGAGCAGTACTTC.

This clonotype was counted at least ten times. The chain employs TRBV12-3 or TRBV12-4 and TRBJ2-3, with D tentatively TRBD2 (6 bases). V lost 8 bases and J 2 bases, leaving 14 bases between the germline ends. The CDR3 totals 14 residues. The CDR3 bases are TGTGCCAGCTCTCTCCCGGGAGACACAGATACGCAGTATTTT. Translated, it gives CASSLPGDTDTQYF.

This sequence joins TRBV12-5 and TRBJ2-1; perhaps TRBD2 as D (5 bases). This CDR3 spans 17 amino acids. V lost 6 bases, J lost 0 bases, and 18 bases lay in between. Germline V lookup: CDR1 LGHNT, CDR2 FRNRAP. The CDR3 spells CASGLRGNLGSYNEQFF. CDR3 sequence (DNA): TGTGCTAGTGGCCTCCGAGGGAACTTGGGCTCCTACAATGAGCAGTTCTTC.

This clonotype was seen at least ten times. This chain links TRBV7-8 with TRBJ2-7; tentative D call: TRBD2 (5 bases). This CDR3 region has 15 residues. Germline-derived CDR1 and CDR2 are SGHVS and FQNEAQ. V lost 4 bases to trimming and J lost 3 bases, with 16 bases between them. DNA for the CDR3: TGTGCCAGCAGCTCGGACGGGAAGTCTAACTACGAGCAGTACTTC. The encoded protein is CASSSDGKSNYEQYF.

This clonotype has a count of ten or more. The CDR3 DNA is TGTGCCAGCAGTCTACGGACTAGCGGGAGGGGTGAGCAGTTCTTC. Amino acid sequence: CASSLRTSGRGEQFF. This chain uses TRBV6-2 or TRBV6-3 with TRBJ2-1, with 15 bases fitting TRBD2. Per germline, CDR1 MNHEY and CDR2 SVGEGT. The V segment lost 5 bases and the J segment 9 bases; nucleotides outside the gene matches: 5. This CDR3 comprises 15 residues.

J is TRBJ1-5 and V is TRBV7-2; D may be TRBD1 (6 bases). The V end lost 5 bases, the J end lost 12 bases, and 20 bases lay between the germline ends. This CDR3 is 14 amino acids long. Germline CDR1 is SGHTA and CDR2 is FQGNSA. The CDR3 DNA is TGTGCCAGCAGCCCGTGGGGGGGCGTTATCCTCCAGCATTTT. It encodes CASSPWGGVILQHF.

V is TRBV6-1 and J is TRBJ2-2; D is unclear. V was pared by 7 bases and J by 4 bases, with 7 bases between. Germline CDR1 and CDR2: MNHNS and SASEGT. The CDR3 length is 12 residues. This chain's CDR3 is CASNLITGELFF. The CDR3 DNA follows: TGTGCCAGCAACCTGATCACCGGGGAGCTGTTTTTT.

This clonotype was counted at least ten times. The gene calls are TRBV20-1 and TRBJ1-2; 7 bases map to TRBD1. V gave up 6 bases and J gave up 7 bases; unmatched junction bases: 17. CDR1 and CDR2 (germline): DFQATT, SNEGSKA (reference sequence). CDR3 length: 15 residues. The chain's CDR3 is CSAGRSDRAKGGYTF. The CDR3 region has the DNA TGCAGTGCGGGACGTTCCGACAGGGCAAAGGGTGGCTACACCTTC.

CDR3 coding DNA: TGTGCCAGCAGCTTTATGGGACTAGCGGGAACGGGGGAGACCCAGTACTTC. It is translated as CASSFMGLAGTGETQYF. V usage is TRBV7-2 and J usage is TRBJ2-5, with TRBD2 matching 13 bases. With V trimmed by 3 bases and J by 5 bases, 9 bases remained unmatched. In germline, CDR1 is SGHTA, CDR2 FQGNSA. This CDR3 has 17 amino acids.

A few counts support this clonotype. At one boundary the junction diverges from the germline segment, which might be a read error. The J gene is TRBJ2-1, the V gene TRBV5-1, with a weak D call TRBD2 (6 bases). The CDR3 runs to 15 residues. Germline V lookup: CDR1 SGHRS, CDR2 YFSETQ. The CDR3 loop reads CASSFTSQLYDEQFF. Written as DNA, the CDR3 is TGCGCCAGCAGCTTTACTAGCCAACTCTACGATGAGCAGTTCTTC. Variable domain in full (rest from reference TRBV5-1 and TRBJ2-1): KAGVTQTPRYLIKTRGQQVTLSCSPISGHRSVSWYQQTPGQGLQFLFEYFSETQRNKGNFPGRFSGRQFSNSRSEMNVSTLELGDSALYLCASSFTSQLYDEQFFGPGTRLTVL.

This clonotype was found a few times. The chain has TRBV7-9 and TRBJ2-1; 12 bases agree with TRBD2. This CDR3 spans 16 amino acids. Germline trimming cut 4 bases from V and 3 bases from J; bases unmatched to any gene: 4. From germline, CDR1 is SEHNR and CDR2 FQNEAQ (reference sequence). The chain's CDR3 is CASSSPTSGSYNEQFF. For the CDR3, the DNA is TGTGCCAGCAGCTCACCGACTAGCGGGAGCTACAATGAGCAGTTCTTC.

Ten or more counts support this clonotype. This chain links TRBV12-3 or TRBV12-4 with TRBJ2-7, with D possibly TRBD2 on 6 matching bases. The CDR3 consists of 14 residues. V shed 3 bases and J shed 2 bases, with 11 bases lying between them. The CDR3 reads CASSFKPGAYEQYF. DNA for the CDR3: TGTGCCAGCAGTTTTAAGCCGGGGGCCTACGAGCAGTACTTC.

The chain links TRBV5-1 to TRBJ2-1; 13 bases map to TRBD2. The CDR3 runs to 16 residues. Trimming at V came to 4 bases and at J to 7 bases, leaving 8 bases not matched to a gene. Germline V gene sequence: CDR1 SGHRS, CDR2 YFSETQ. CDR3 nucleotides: TGCGCCAGCAGCACTATACTAGCGGGGGGGCAGAATGAGCAGTTCTTC. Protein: CASSTILAGGQNEQFF.

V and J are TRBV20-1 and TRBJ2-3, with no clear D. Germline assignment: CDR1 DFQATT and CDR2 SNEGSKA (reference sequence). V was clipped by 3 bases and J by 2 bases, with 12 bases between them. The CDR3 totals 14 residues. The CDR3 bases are TGCAGTGCTAGTGGGGTCTCCTACACAGATACGCAGTATTTT. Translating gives CSASGVSYTDTQYF.

The CDR3 DNA is TGCAGCGCCCTTCGGGCAGGGAAAGAGACCCAGTACTTC. Its translation: CSALRAGKETQYF. The chain links TRBV29-1 to TRBJ2-5, with D perhaps TRBD1 (5 bases). CDR3 length equals 13 residues. V shed 7 bases and J shed 3 bases, with 15 bases lying between them. Germline CDR1 reads SQVTM; CDR2 reads ANQGSEA.

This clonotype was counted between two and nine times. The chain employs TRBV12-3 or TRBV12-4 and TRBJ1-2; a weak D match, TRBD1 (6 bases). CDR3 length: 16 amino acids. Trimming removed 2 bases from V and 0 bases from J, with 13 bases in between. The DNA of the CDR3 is TGTGCCAGCAGTTTAATGCAGGGGAAGGCTAACTATGGCTACACCTTC. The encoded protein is CASSLMQGKANYGYTF.

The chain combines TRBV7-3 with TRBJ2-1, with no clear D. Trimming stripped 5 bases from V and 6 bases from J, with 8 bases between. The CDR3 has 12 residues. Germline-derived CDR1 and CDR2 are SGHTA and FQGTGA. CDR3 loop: CASSQDANEQFF. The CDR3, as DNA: TGTGCCAGCAGCCAAGACGCCAATGAGCAGTTCTTC.

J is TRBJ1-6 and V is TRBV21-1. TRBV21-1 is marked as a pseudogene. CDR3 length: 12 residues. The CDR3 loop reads CASSITESPLHF. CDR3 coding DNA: TGTGCCAGCAGCATAACTGAATCACCCCTCCACTTT.

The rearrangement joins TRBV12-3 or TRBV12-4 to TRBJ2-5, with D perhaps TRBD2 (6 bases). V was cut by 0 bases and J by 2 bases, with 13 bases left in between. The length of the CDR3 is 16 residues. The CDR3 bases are TGTGCCAGCAGTTTAGCGGGACTCCATTCTCAAGAGACCCAGTACTTC. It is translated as CASSLAGLHSQETQYF.

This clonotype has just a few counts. CDR3 sequence: CSVELWSGANVLTF. For the CDR3, the DNA is TGCAGCGTTGAGTTGTGGTCTGGGGCCAACGTCCTGACTTTC. V gene TRBV29-1 combines with J gene TRBJ2-6; D ambiguous. Germline V gives CDR1 SQVTM, CDR2 ANQGSEA. This CDR3 spans 14 amino acids. The V gene lost 3 bases and the J gene lost 1 base, with 7 bases spanning the gap.

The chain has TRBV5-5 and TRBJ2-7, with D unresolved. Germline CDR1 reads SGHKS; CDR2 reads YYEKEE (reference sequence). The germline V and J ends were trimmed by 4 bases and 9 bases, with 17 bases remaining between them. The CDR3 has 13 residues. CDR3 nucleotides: TGTGCCAGCAGCCAACCAACGGGTGTCGGGCAGTACTTC. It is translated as CASSQPTGVGQYF.

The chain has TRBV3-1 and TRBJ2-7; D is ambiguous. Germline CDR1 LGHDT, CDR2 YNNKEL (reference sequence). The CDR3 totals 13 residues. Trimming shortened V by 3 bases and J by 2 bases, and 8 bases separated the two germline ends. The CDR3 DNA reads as TGTGCCAGCAGCCAGGATCAAACCTACGAGCAGTACTTC. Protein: CASSQDQTYEQYF.

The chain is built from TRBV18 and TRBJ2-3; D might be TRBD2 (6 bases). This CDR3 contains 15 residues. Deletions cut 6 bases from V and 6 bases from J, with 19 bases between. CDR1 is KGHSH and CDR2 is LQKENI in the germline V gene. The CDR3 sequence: CASSLPGAGRDTQYF. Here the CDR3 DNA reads TGTGCCAGCTCCCTCCCAGGAGCAGGGAGGGATACGCAGTATTTT. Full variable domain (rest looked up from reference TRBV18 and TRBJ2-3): NAGVMQNPRHLVRRRGQEARLRCSPMKGHSHVYWYRQLPEEGLKFMVYLQKENIIDESGMPKERFSAEFPKEGPSILRIQQVVRGDSAAYFCASSLPGAGRDTQYFGPGTRLTVL.